Given below is one T cell receptor (beta chain) in context. The antigen it binds to is not known. No base quality information exists; no much larger clone differs at one position. Library construction relied on 5' RACE. The sequencer listed for this sample is Illumina HiSeq 2500. The second PCR ran for roughly 7 to 11 cycles and used a J-beta primer mix along with a sample-barcoded 5' primer. A unique molecular identifier was introduced onto each TCR beta cDNA molecule by a template-switch 5' adaptor carrying 12 random nucleotides. At least 2.5 million CDR3-containing paired-end reads were obtained from each sample. First-strand cDNA synthesis was performed from all RNA using the Mint cDNA synthesis kit, with priming by a TRBC-specific oligonucleotide. Following uracil-DNA glycosylase treatment, a first 18-cycle PCR with universal primers M1SS and BC2_uni_R was performed on all cDNA. In the original analysis: For normalization, 1 million high-quality reads were randomly selected from each sample, with every read carrying a distinct molecular identifier. Reads sharing molecular identifiers were discarded rather than binned into consensus sequences. MiTCR, set to a Q25 quality threshold and the strictest error-elimination algorithm, was used for CDR3 identification, clonotype clustering and error correction. A nonparametric unseen species model using Euler transformation provided a lower-bound estimate of total TCR beta diversity. TCRdb reran the public reads through fastp at Q25 and MiXCR, keeping productive beta chains. Each entry merges the rows of one CDR3 protein and shows their most common DNA and genes. The V and J calls shown here were made by TCRdb, not taken from the authors' results. The sample table records around 1,700,000 distinct CDR3 sequences; 25% to 30% of these occur just once. The top ten clonotypes cover roughly 8.2% of the sample.

Here V drops 8 bases and J drops 1 base, and the junction holds 10 bases not matched to any gene. The CDR3 spans 15 residues, from the cysteine through the phenylalanine. Only the CDR3 region is kept as DNA, spanning 45 bases read in frame from base 1. Sequences MDHEN (CDR1) and SYDVKM (CDR2) are obtained from the germline V gene. The donors were around 39 Caucasian individuals from Russia, aged 6 to 90 years, who were systemically healthy. Each donor gave around 9.5 milliliters of peripheral blood, collected into EDTA-treated Vacutainer tubes. Ficoll-Paque density-gradient centrifugation was used to isolate PBMCs, with at least 6 million per sample. Total RNA was extracted from PBMCs with Trizol reagent, with at least 6 micrograms obtained per sample. Naive CD45RAhigh/CD27high T cell percentages were measured by flow cytometry on a PBMC aliquot from every donor. The data originate from a study of blood T cells in healthy people across ages (dated by TCRdb to the mid-2010s). Broadly, across the study: In model experiments, template switching captured roughly one uniquely barcoded TCR beta cDNA molecule for every two T cells. Age-related changes in TCR beta repertoire diversity were measured in the study by deep sequencing normalized with unique cDNA molecular identifiers. Four age groups were formed from the donors: young (average approximately 15 years), middle-aged (just under 40), aged (under 70) and long-lived (more than 75). Using the same blood draw, the study looked at two additional independent replicas of 1 million unique cDNA reads for two donors, one aged 18 to 30 and the other aged 80 or older. To avoid experimental bias, donors of different ages were spread randomly across the sequencing lanes. What the research found in general, with its limitations: Bulk unsorted PBMC profiling prevented conclusive comparison of naive and antigen-experienced compartments. Compared with the aged group, more naive CD4+ T cells, fewer expanded clones and increased TCR diversity were shown by the long-lived group, suggesting age selection. Observed TCR beta diversity per million T cells fell roughly linearly with age, and a significant reduction was already apparent by age around 39. Observed TCR beta diversity correlated strongly with the percentage of naive T cells measured by flow cytometry. Estimates of total diversity based on one million sequenced T cells were considered lower bounds and underestimates. Donor CMV infection status was unknown, potentially confounding age-related changes in expanded clonotypes.

The receptor was isolated from a woman under 40 in good health. The V gene is TRBV28 and the J gene is TRBJ1-1; a stretch of 7 junction bases matches TRBD1. The specimen sequenced was blood. The nucleotide sequence is TGTGCCAGCGGTCAGACAGGGACCGGGAACACTGAAGCTTTCTTT. Translated, it gives CASGQTGTGNTEAFF.